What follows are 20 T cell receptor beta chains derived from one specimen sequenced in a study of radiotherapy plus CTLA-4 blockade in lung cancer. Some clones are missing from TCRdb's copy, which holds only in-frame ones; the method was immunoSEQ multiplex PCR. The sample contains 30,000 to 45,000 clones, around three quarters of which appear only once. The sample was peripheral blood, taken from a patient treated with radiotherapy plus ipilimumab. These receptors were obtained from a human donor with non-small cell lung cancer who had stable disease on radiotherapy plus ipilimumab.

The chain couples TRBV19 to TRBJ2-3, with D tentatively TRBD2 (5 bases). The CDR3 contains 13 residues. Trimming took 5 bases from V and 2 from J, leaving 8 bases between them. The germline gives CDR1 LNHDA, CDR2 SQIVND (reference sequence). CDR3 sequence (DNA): TGTGCCAGTAGTTGGACTGTCACAGATACGCAGTATTTT. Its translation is CASSWTVTDTQYF.

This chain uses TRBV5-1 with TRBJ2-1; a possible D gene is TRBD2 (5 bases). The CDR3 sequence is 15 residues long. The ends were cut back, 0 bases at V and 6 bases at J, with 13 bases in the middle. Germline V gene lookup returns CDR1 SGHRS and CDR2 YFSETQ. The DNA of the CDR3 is TGCGCCAGCAGCTTGGGGGAGCTCATCCTCAATGAGCAGTTCTTC. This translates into CASSLGELILNEQFF. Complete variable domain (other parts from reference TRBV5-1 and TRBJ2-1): KAGVTQTPRYLIKTRGQQVTLSCSPISGHRSVSWYQQTPGQGLQFLFEYFSETQRNKGNFPGRFSGRQFSNSRSEMNVSTLELGDSALYLCASSLGELILNEQFFGPGTRLTVL.

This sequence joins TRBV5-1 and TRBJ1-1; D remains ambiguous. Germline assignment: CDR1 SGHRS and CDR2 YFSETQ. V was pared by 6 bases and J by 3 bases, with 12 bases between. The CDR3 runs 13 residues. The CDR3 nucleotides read TGCGCCAGCAATCTGGAAATGGACACTGAAGCTTTCTTT. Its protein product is CASNLEMDTEAFF.

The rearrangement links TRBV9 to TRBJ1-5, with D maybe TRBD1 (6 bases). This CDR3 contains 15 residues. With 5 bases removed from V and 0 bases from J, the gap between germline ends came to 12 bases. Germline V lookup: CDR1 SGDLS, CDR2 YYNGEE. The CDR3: CASSQGPDSNQPQHF. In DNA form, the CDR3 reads TGTGCCAGCAGTCAGGGGCCCGATAGCAATCAGCCCCAGCATTTT.

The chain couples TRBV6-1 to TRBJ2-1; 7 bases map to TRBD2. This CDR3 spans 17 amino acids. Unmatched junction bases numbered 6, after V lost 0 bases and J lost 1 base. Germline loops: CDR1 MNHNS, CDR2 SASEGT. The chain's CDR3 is CASSEAPWGGSYNEQFF. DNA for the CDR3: TGTGCCAGCAGTGAAGCCCCCTGGGGGGGGTCCTACAATGAGCAGTTCTTC.

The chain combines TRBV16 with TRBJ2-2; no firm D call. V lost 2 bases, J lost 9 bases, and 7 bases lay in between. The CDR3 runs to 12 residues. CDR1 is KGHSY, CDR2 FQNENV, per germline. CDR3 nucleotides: TGTGCCAGCAGCCAAAATACCCGGGAGCTGTTTTTT. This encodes CASSQNTRELFF.

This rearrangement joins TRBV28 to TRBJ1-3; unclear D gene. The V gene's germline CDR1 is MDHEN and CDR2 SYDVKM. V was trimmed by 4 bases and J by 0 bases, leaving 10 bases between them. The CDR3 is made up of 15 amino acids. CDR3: CASSSVVHSGNTIYF. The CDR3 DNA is TGTGCCAGCAGTTCCGTCGTCCACTCTGGAAACACCATATATTTT. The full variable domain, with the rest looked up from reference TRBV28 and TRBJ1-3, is DVKVTQSSRYLVKRTGEKVFLECVQDMDHENMFWYRQDPGLGLRLIYFSYDVKMKEKGDIPEGYSVSREKKERFSLILESASTNQTSMYLCASSSVVHSGNTIYFGEGSWLTVV.

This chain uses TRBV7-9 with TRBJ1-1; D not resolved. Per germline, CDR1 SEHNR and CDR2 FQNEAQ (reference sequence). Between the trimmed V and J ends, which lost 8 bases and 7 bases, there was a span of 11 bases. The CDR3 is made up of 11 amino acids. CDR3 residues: CASLGYGEAFF. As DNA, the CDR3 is TGTGCCAGCTTAGGTTACGGTGAAGCTTTCTTT. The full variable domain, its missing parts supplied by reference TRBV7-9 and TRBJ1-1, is DTGVSQNPRHKITKRGQNVTFRCDPISEHNRLYWYRQTLGQGPEFLTYFQNEAQLEKSRLLSDRFSAERPKGSFSTLEIQRTEQGDSAMYLCASLGYGEAFFGQGTRLTVV.

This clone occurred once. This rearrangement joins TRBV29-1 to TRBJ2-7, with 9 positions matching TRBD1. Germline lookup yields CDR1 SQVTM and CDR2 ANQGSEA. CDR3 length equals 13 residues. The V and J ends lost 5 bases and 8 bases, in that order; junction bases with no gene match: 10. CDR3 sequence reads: CSVRGTGMVKQYF. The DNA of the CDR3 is TGCAGCGTTCGAGGGACAGGGATGGTGAAGCAGTACTTC.

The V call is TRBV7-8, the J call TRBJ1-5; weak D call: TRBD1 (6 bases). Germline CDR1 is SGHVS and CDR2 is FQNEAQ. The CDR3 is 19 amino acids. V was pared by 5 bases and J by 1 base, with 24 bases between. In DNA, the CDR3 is TGTGCCAGCAGCCTAAAGAGAATTGACACGGGGGCAAGCAATCAGCCCCAGCATTTT. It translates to CASSLKRIDTGASNQPQHF.

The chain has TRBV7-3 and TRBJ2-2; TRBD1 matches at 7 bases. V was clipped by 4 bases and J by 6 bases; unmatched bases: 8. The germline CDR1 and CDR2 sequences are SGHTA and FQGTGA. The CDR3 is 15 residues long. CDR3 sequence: CASSSRGLGPGELFF. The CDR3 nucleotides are TGTGCCAGCAGCTCAAGGGGGCTAGGGCCCGGGGAGCTGTTTTTT.

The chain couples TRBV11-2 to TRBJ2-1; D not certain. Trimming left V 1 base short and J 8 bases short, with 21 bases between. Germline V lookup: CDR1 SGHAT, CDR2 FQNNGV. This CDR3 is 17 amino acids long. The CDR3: CASSLVGVGQVTYEQFF. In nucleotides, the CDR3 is TGTGCCAGCAGCTTAGTAGGAGTTGGTCAGGTCACGTATGAGCAGTTCTTC. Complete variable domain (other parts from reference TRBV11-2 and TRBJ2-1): EAGVAQSPRYKIIEKRQSVAFWCNPISGHATLYWYQQILGQGPKLLIQFQNNGVVDDSQLPKDRFSAERLKGVDSTLKIQPAKLEDSAVYLCASSLVGVGQVTYEQFFGPGTRLTVL.

The CDR3 spells CASRRGGQSTGELFF. CDR3 sequence (DNA): TGTGCCAGCAGACGTGGGGGACAGTCAACCGGGGAGCTGTTTTTT. The gene calls are TRBV6-1 and TRBJ2-2; 7 bases map to TRBD1. The germline V gene encodes CDR1 MNHNS and CDR2 SASEGT. V shed 6 bases and J 5 bases; nucleotides not matched to a gene: 9. CDR3 length: 15 residues.

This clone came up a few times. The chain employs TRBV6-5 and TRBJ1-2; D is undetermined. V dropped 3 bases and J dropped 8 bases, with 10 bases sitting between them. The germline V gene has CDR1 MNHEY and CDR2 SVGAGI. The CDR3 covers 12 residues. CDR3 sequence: CASSYGSGGYTF. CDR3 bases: TGTGCCAGCAGTTATGGTTCGGGAGGCTACACCTTC.

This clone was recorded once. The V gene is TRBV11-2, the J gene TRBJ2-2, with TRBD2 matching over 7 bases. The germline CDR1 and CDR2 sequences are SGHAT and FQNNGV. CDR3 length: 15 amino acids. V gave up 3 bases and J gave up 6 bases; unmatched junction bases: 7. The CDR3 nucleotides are TGTGCCAGCAGCTTCCTAGCGGCCGGCCCCGGGGAGCTGTTTTTT. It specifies CASSFLAAGPGELFF.

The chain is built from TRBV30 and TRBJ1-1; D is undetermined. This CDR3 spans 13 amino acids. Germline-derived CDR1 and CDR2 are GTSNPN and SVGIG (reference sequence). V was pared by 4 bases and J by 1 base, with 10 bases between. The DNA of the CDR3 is TGTGCCTGGACCCTTTCGCGGAACACTGAAGCTTTCTTT. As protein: CAWTLSRNTEAFF.

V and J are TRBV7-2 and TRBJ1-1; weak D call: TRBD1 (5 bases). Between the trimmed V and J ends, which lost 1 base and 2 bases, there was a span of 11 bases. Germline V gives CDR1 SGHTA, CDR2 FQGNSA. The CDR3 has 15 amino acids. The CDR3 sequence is CASSLGSRVNTEAFF. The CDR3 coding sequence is TGTGCCAGCAGCTTAGGTAGCAGGGTAAACACTGAAGCTTTCTTT.

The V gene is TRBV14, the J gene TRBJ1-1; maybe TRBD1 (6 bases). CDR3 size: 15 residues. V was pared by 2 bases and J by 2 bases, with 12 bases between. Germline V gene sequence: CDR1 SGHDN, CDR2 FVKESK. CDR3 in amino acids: CASSQRTGLNTEAFF. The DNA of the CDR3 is TGTGCCAGCAGCCAACGCACAGGGCTAAACACTGAAGCTTTCTTT.

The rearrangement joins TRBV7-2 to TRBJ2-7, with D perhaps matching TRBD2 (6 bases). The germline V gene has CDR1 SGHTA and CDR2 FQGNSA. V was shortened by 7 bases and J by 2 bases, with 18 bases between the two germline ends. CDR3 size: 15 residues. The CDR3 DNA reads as TGTGCCAGCACCATAGGAGGGCAGCTCACCTACGAGCAGTACTTC. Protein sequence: CASTIGGQLTYEQYF.

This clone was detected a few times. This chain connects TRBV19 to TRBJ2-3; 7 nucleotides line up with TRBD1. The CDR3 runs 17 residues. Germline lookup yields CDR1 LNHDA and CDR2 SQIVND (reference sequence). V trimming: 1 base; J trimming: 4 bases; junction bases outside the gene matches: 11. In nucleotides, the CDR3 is TGTGCCAGTAGTATAGGGACCGCACAGGGGAAAGCAGATACGCAGTATTTT. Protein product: CASSIGTAQGKADTQYF.